These 14 T cell receptor beta chains came from one sample sequenced in a study of blood T cell repertoires in COVID-19. The table came from immunoSEQ multiplex PCR; TCRdb's copy has only in-frame clones and leaves some out. In the table there are about 300,000 clones, roughly 89% of which are singletons. The material sequenced was peripheral blood. The receptors stem from a woman aged 25 to 45 with COVID-19, enrolled during active disease.

This clone was detected once. J is TRBJ1-1 and V is TRBV5-1, with 9 bases lining up with TRBD1. The CDR3 contains 17 residues. V gave up 5 bases and J gave up 1 base; unmatched junction bases: 12. Per the germline V gene, CDR1 is SGHRS and CDR2 is YFSETQ. For the CDR3, the DNA is TGCGCCAGCAGGGCGAGGACAGGGGACAGACCGAACACTGAAGCTTTCTTT. Translated: CASRARTGDRPNTEAFF.

The chain has TRBV7-2 and TRBJ1-5, with D tentatively TRBD1 (5 bases). Germline V gene lookup returns CDR1 SGHTA and CDR2 FQGNSA. Between the trimmed V and J ends, which lost 1 base and 4 bases, there was a span of 11 bases. This CDR3 has 15 residues. For the CDR3, the DNA is TGTGCCAGCAGCTTAGGTGGGACTCCTAATCAGCCCCAGCATTTT. Its protein is CASSLGGTPNQPQHF. The full variable domain, its missing parts supplied by reference TRBV7-2 and TRBJ1-5, is GAGVSQSPSNKVTEKGKDVELRCDPISGHTALYWYRQSLGQGLEFLIYFQGNSAPDKSGLPSDRFSAERTGGSVSTLTIQRTQQEDSAVYLCASSLGGTPNQPQHFGDGTRLSIL.

The chain recombines TRBV18 with TRBJ2-1, with 8 bases identical to TRBD2. After removal of 6 bases from V and 9 bases from J, the junction contained 16 bases not matched to a gene. This CDR3 is built from 16 residues. In germline, CDR1 is KGHSH, CDR2 LQKENI. The CDR3 sequence: CASSNTGLGRVSEQFF. CDR3 bases: TGTGCCAGCTCCAACACGGGACTAGGGAGAGTCTCTGAGCAGTTCTTC.

This clone was seen a single time. The rearrangement joins TRBV6-4 to TRBJ1-1; D remains unclear. Germline loops: CDR1 MRHNA, CDR2 SNTAGT. V lost 4 bases and J lost 4, with 10 bases in between. CDR3 length: 13 amino acids. For the CDR3, the DNA is TGTGCCAGCAGTGCGATGGGAGGCACTGAAGCTTTCTTT. This codes for CASSAMGGTEAFF.

This clone has just one count. This chain uses TRBV5-1 with TRBJ2-2; 8 bases fit TRBD2. J lost 6 bases, V lost 5 bases, and 12 bases had no gene match. The CDR3 consists of 16 residues. Germline V CDR1 and CDR2: SGHRS, YFSETQ. Here the CDR3 reads CASRLTERGNAGELFF. The CDR3 DNA reads as TGCGCCAGCAGACTCACCGAGCGGGGGAATGCCGGGGAGCTGTTTTTT.

The genes are TRBV18 and TRBJ1-1, with 7 bases identical to TRBD1. The CDR3 runs 14 residues. From germline, CDR1 is KGHSH and CDR2 LQKENI. Trimming took 3 bases from V and 3 from J; bases not matched to a gene: 4. The CDR3 protein is CASSPTGWDTEAFF. The CDR3 nucleotides read TGTGCCAGCTCACCGACAGGGTGGGACACTGAAGCTTTCTTT. The variable domain in full, completed from reference TRBV18 and TRBJ1-1, reads NAGVMQNPRHLVRRRGQEARLRCSPMKGHSHVYWYRQLPEEGLKFMVYLQKENIIDESGMPKERFSAEFPKEGPSILRIQQVVRGDSAAYFCASSPTGWDTEAFFGQGTRLTVV.

CDR3 protein: CASSWGIRGPEGFYNEQFF. CDR3 bases: TGTGCCAGCAGCTGGGGTATCAGGGGACCTGAGGGGTTCTACAATGAGCAGTTCTTC. The rearrangement links TRBV5-6 to TRBJ2-1, with D possibly being TRBD1 (6 bases). The CDR3 is 19 residues long. V lost 3 bases and J lost 3, with 25 bases in between. Germline CDR1 reads SGHDT; CDR2 reads YYEEEE.

The CDR3 reads CAWCPDSLYGYTF. DNA for the CDR3: TGTGCCTGGTGCCCGGACAGTCTCTATGGCTACACCTTC. V gene TRBV30 combines with J gene TRBJ1-2, with D possibly being TRBD1 (6 bases). The germline CDR1 and CDR2 sequences are GTSNPN and SVGIG (reference sequence). This CDR3 is built from 13 residues. Trimming removed 5 bases at V and 4 bases at J, with 14 bases between. Looking up the rest from reference TRBV30 and TRBJ1-2 gives the full variable domain: SQTIHQWPATLVQPVGSPLSLECTVEGTSNPNLYWYRQAAGRGLQLLFYSVGIGQISSEVPQNLSASRPQDRQFILSSKKLLLSDSGFYLCAWCPDSLYGYTFGSGTRLTVV.

The chain uses TRBV5-4 and TRBJ2-5; 10 bases fit TRBD2. This CDR3 has 15 residues. Germline V gives CDR1 SGHNT, CDR2 YYREEE (reference sequence). Trimming at V came to 4 bases and at J to 5 bases, leaving 8 bases not matched to a gene. The CDR3 nucleotides are TGTGCCAGCAGCCTTAGCGGGGGGCCAGGGGAGACCCAGTACTTC. It codes for CASSLSGGPGETQYF.

This chain connects TRBV15 to TRBJ2-5; 7 nucleotides agree with TRBD2. The junction had 12 bases not matched to a gene; V was cut back by 5 bases and J by 3 bases. This CDR3 is built from 16 residues. CDR1 is LNHNV, CDR2 YYDKDF, per germline (reference sequence). CDR3 DNA sequence: TGTGCCACCAGCCCGGAGGTAGCGGGCGTCAAAGAGACCCAGTACTTC. The encoded protein is CATSPEVAGVKETQYF.

CDR3 DNA sequence: TGTGCCAGTAGTATATCCGGGACAGGGAACTACGAGCAGTACTTC. Translated: CASSISGTGNYEQYF. This rearrangement joins TRBV19 to TRBJ2-7; 9 nucleotides align to TRBD1. Germline loops: CDR1 LNHDA, CDR2 SQIVND (reference sequence). The CDR3 consists of 15 residues. Unmatched junction bases numbered 5, after V lost 2 bases and J lost 3 bases.

The chain is built from TRBV2 and TRBJ1-1; perhaps TRBD1 as D (5 bases). The CDR3 runs 13 residues. Per germline, CDR1 SNHLY and CDR2 FYNNEI. The germline V and J ends were trimmed by 6 bases and 5 bases, with 13 bases remaining between them. The CDR3 nucleotides are TGTGCCAGCAGAGGGGAGGGAGGGACTGAAGCTTTCTTT. This codes for CASRGEGGTEAFF.

The chain is built from TRBV7-9 and TRBJ2-2; no reliable D call. This CDR3 is 15 amino acids long. Trimming took off 3 bases at V and 4 bases at J, with 12 bases between the two ends. Germline loops: CDR1 SEHNR, CDR2 FQNEAQ (reference sequence). The DNA for the CDR3 is TGTGCCAGCAGCTTGGAGTCGCTAGTCACCGGGGAGCTGTTTTTT. Translated: CASSLESLVTGELFF.

The gene calls are TRBV5-4 and TRBJ2-1; 9 bases agree with TRBD1. Germline CDR1 reads SGHNT; CDR2 reads YYREEE (reference sequence). The CDR3 runs 15 residues. V lost 4 bases to trimming and J lost 4 bases; unmatched junction nucleotides: 6. This chain's CDR3 is CASSPSGTGYNEQFF. The DNA of the CDR3 is TGTGCCAGCAGCCCCTCCGGGACAGGGTACAATGAGCAGTTCTTC.